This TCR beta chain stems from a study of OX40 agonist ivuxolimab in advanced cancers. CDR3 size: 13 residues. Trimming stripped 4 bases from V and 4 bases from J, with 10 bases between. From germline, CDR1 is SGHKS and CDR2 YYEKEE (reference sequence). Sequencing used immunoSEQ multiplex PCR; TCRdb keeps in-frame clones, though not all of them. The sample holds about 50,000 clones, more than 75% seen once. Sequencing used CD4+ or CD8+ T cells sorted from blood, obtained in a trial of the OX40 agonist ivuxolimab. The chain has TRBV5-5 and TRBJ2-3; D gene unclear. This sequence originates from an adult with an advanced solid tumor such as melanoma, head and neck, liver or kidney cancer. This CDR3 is CASSPQVADTQYF. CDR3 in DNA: TGTGCCAGCAGCCCCCAGGTGGCAGATACGCAGTATTTT.